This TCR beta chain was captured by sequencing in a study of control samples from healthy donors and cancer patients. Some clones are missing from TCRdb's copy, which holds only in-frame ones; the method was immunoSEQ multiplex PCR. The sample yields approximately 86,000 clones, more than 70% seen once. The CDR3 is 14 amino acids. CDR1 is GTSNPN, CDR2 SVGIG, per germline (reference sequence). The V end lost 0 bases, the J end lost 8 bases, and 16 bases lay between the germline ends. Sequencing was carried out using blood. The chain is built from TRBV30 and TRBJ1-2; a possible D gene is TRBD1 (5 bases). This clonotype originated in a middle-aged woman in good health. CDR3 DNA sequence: TGTGCCTGGAGTGTACGGTTCCGTTGGGGCGGCTACACCTTC. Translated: CAWSVRFRWGGYTF.